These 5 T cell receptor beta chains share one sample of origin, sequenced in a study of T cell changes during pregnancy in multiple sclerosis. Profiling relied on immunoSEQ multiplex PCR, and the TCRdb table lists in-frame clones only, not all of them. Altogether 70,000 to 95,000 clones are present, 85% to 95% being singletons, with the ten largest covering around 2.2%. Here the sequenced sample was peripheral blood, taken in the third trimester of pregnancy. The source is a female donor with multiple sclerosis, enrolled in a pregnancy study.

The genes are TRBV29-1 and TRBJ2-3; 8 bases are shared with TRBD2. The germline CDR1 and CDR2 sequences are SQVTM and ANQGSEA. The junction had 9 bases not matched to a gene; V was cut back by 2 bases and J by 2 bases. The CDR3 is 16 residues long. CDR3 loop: CSVEPPGGRHTDTQYF. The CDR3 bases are TGCAGCGTTGAACCCCCGGGCGGGAGGCACACAGATACGCAGTATTTT.

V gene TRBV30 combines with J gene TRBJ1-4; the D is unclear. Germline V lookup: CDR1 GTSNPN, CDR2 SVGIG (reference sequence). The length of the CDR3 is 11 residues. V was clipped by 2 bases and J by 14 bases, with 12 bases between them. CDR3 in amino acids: CAWSSGPRLFF. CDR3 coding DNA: TGTGCCTGGAGTTCAGGCCCAAGGCTGTTTTTT.

The CDR3 DNA reads TGCGCAGCGGGGGGGGTCACAGATACGCAGTATTTT. The encoded protein is CAAGGVTDTQYF. V and J are TRBV10-1 and TRBJ2-3, with TRBD2 identical over 10 bases. Germline V gives CDR1 WNHNN, CDR2 SYGVQD (reference sequence). CDR3 size: 12 residues.

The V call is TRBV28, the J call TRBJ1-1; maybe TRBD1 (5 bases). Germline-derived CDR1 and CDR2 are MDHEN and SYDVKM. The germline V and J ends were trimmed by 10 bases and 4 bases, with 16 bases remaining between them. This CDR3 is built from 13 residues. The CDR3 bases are TGTGCCATTGGTCGGGGGGGGAGCACTGAAGCTTTCTTT. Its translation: CAIGRGGSTEAFF.

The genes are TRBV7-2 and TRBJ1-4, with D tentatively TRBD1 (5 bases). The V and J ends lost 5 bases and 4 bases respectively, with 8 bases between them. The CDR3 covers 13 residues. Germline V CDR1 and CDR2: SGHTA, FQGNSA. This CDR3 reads CASSRGLNEKLFF. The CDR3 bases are TGTGCCAGCAGCCGGGGACTTAATGAAAAACTGTTTTTT.